This record covers a single T cell receptor (beta chain). The sample belongs to a study of blood T cell repertoires in COVID-19. Study-level background: The study drew acute and convalescent COVID-19 samples from the United States, Italy and Spain. PBMCs, B-cell-depleted T cells, or T cells were the source of the cDNA or gDNA that made up the material.

Trimming at V came to 4 bases and at J to 7 bases, leaving 6 bases not matched to a gene. The CDR3 consists of 14 residues. In germline, CDR1 is MNHEY, CDR2 SVGEGT. Original methodology: Reference gene primer amplification gave estimated nucleated cell counts. The method was immunoSEQ multiplex PCR; TCRdb's version includes in-frame clones alone and lacks a portion of them. V and J calls and clone size are as listed in that table; D and trimming were resolved from the DNA. This sample has 150,000 to 200,000 clones, with about four fifths found just once. V and J are TRBV6-2 or TRBV6-3 and TRBJ1-2, with 10 bases matching TRBD1. Source material: peripheral blood. This TCR derives from an older man with active or convalescent COVID-19. In DNA form, the CDR3 reads TGTGCCAGCAGTTTCGGGACAGGGGCTTCTGGCTACACCTTC. It specifies CASSFGTGASGYTF.